This TCR beta chain emerged from a study of blood T cells in healthy people across ages. As for the study in general: Capture by template switching was about one barcoded beta molecule per two T cells.

V shed 4 bases and J shed 2 bases, with 16 bases lying between them. CDR1 is SGHKS and CDR2 is YYEKEE in the germline V gene (reference sequence). The CDR3 consists of 16 residues. The use of a sample-barcoded 5' primer and a J-beta primer mix characterized a second PCR of about 6 to 12 cycles. TCRdb analysed the 5' RACE reads with MiXCR anew, one entry per CDR3 protein. The repertoire holds 1.5 million to 2 million distinct CDR3 sequences, about 31% seen once, with roughly 12% in the top ten. Sequencing was performed on blood. V and J are TRBV5-5 and TRBJ1-5; D may be TRBD1 (5 bases). The clonotype originates from a woman in her 30s in good health. CDR3 amino acids: CASSGRGADGNQPQHF. For the CDR3, the DNA is TGTGCCAGCAGCGGTAGAGGGGCAGATGGCAATCAGCCCCAGCATTTT.